The 12 T cell receptor beta chains below were found in one sample sequenced in a study of shared clonotypes between healthy human individuals. The repertoire was sequenced with immunoSEQ multiplex PCR; TCRdb's copy has only in-frame clones and lacks some. The table lists hundreds of thousands of clones, roughly 70% of them singletons, with over 1.5% in the top ten. The specimen was memory CD4+ T cells sorted from blood. Regarding subset: CD45RA-negative fraction. The receptors originated from a woman aged 25 to 39 in good health.

This clone was counted only a few times. The same CDR3 is also encoded by other DNA sequences in this sample. J is TRBJ2-1 and V is TRBV11-3; 13 bases are a match to TRBD2. The V and J ends lost 5 bases and 8 bases, in that order; junction bases with no gene match: 6. Germline loops: CDR1 SGHNT, CDR2 YENEEA. The CDR3 covers 15 residues. The CDR3 DNA sequence: TGTGCCAGCAGCCCCGGGACTAGCGGGATTCATGAGCAGTTCTTC. Its protein is CASSPGTSGIHEQFF.

The table lists this clone with a count of one. The chain carries TRBV7-9 and TRBJ1-5; D uncertain. V was trimmed by 1 base and J by 3 bases, leaving 10 bases between them. Per the germline V gene, CDR1 is SEHNR and CDR2 is FQNEAQ (reference sequence). CDR3 length: 15 amino acids. The CDR3 DNA is TGTGCCAGCAGCTTAGGTTCACAAATCAATCAGCCCCAGCATTTT. Encoded protein: CASSLGSQINQPQHF.

This chain joins TRBV7-2 and TRBJ2-7, with D possibly TRBD2 on 5 matching bases. V lost 1 base to trimming and J lost 2 bases, with 15 bases between them. CDR1 SGHTA and CDR2 FQGNSA come from the germline V gene. This CDR3 comprises 16 residues. CDR3 bases: TGTGCCAGCAGCTTAGGAGCGGCTAGTCGCGCCTACGAGCAGTACTTC. Its translation is CASSLGAASRAYEQYF.

The chain employs TRBV6-1 and TRBJ2-3, with TRBD2 matching over 10 bases. Germline loops: CDR1 MNHNS, CDR2 SASEGT. This CDR3 has 15 residues. The junction had 6 bases not matched to a gene; V was cut back by 5 bases and J by 4 bases. Here the CDR3 reads CASSLAGVVADTQYF. For the CDR3, the DNA is TGTGCCAGCAGTCTAGCGGGAGTGGTGGCAGATACGCAGTATTTT.

The chain carries TRBV28 and TRBJ2-7, with 9 positions matching TRBD1. The CDR3 loop spans 15 amino acids. Germline V gives CDR1 MDHEN, CDR2 SYDVKM. Germline trimming cut 5 bases from V and 3 bases from J; bases unmatched to any gene: 8. CDR3 DNA sequence: TGTGCCAGCAGTCGACAGACAGGGGGTCTCTACGAGCAGTACTTC. This gives the protein CASSRQTGGLYEQYF.

This clone occurred once. The V gene is TRBV5-4, the J gene TRBJ1-1; D might be TRBD1 (6 bases). This CDR3 region has 16 residues. V lost 4 bases and J lost 0, with 16 bases in between. Germline values: CDR1 SGHNT, CDR2 YYREEE (reference sequence). CDR3 loop: CASSQWTVSMNTEAFF. The CDR3 DNA sequence: TGTGCCAGCAGCCAGTGGACAGTGAGCATGAACACTGAAGCTTTCTTT.

For the CDR3, the DNA is TGTGCCTGTCAGGGTACTAATGAAAAACTGTTTTTT. Residues: CACQGTNEKLFF. The chain carries TRBV30 and TRBJ1-4; D perhaps matches TRBD1 (5 bases). The CDR3 is 12 amino acids. Trimming shortened V by 6 bases and J by 2 bases, and 7 bases separated the two germline ends. Germline V gene sequence: CDR1 GTSNPN, CDR2 SVGIG (reference sequence).

As for this clone: The identical CDR3 is also encoded by other nucleotide sequences in the sample. The rearrangement joins TRBV6-1 to TRBJ2-3; D perhaps matches TRBD2 (5 bases). CDR3 length equals 11 residues. The V gene's germline CDR1 is MNHNS and CDR2 SASEGT. Trimming removed 4 bases from V and 6 bases from J, with 5 bases in between. Here the CDR3 DNA reads TGTGCCAGCAGTGGAGGGGATACGCAGTATTTT. It yields the protein CASSGGDTQYF.

The gene calls are TRBV28 and TRBJ2-3; 8 nucleotides line up with TRBD1. CDR3 length equals 15 residues. Germline CDR1 is MDHEN and CDR2 is SYDVKM. The junction had 9 bases not matched to a gene; V was cut back by 6 bases and J by 4 bases. The CDR3 protein is CASSSPQGAADTQYF. CDR3 DNA sequence: TGTGCCAGCAGCTCCCCCCAGGGGGCAGCAGATACGCAGTATTTT.

This clone was seen more than once but under ten times. The rearrangement uses TRBV10-2 and TRBJ2-2; D gene uncertain. CDR3 length: 12 residues. Looked up from germline, CDR1 is WSHSY and CDR2 is SAAADI. V was pared by 4 bases and J by 4 bases, with 4 bases between. The CDR3 DNA is TGCGCCAGCAGTGGCCCCACCGGGGAGCTGTTTTTT. This gives the protein CASSGPTGELFF.

Note on this clone: A read error may explain this, as a much larger clone is one base away. Other DNA sequences of this sample code for an identical CDR3. This sequence joins TRBV5-1 and TRBJ1-1, with D possibly matching TRBD1 (6 bases). V lost 8 bases to trimming and J lost 1 base, with 15 bases between them. The CDR3 runs to 14 residues. Germline V CDR1 and CDR2: SGHRS, YFSETQ. The CDR3 sequence is CASSLGHENTEAFF. Here the CDR3 DNA reads TGCGCCAGTAGCCTGGGACACGAGAACACTGAAGCTTTCTTT.

V and J are TRBV27 and TRBJ2-7, with D uncertain. Trimming pared 7 bases from V and 2 bases from J, leaving 21 bases between. Germline V lookup: CDR1 MNHEY, CDR2 SMNVEV (reference sequence). The CDR3 extends over 16 amino acids. The CDR3 DNA reads as TGTGCCAGCAACCCCCGCCGGGCAGGCTTGCCCTACGAGCAGTACTTC. This encodes CASNPRRAGLPYEQYF.